This T cell receptor beta chain was found in a study of spatial heterogeneity in lung cancer. TCRdb called the 5' RACE reads again in MiXCR, with one record for every CDR3 protein. The data hold 24,000 or so distinct CDR3 sequences, with 3% to 3.5% observed a single time. This clonotype was counted ten times or more. Time point indicated: sample taken at primary tumor resection. Per the germline V gene, CDR1 is SGHRS and CDR2 is YFSETQ. This CDR3 comprises 17 residues. V lost 5 bases, J lost 0 bases, and 19 bases lay in between. The starting material was PBMCs, obtained at surgery. The receptor was isolated from a female donor with early-stage non-small cell lung cancer. This rearrangement joins TRBV5-1 to TRBJ2-3; tentatively, D is TRBD2 (5 bases). For the CDR3, the DNA is TGCGCCAGCAGGCGCCCGGCTAGCAGATCTAGCACAGATACGCAGTATTTT. Protein sequence: CASRRPASRSSTDTQYF.